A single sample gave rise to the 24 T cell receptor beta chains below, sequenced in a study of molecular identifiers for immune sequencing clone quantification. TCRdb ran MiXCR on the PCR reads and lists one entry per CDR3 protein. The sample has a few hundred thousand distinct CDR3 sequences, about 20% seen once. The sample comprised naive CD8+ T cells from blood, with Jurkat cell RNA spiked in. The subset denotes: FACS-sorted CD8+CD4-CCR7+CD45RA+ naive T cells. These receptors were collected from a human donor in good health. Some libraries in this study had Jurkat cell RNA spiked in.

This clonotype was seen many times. For the CDR3, the DNA is TGTGCCAGCAGTTTTGTTGCCGGGGAGCTGTTTTTT. Translating gives CASSFVAGELFF. This chain joins TRBV9 and TRBJ2-2, with D unclear. The germline CDR1 and CDR2 sequences are SGDLS and YYNGEE. The CDR3 totals 12 residues. The germline V and J ends were trimmed by 5 bases and 6 bases, with 8 bases remaining between them.

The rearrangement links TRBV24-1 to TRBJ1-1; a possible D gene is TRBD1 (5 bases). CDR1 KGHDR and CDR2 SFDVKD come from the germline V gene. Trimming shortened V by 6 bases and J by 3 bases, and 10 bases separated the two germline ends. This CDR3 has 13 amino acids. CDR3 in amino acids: CATSLGGDTEAFF. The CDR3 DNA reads TGTGCCACCAGTCTGGGGGGGGACACTGAAGCTTTCTTT.

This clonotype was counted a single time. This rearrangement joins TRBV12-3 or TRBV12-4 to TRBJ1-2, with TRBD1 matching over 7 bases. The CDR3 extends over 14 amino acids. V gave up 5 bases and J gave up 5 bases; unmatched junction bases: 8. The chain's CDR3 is CASSNSGQKYGYTF. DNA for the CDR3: TGTGCCAGCAGTAACTCGGGACAGAAGTATGGCTACACCTTC.

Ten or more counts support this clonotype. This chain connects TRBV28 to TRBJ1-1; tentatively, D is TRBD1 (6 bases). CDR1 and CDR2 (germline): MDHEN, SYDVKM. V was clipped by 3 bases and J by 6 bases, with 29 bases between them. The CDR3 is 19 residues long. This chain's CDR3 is CASSFPLTGLNSLAAEAFF. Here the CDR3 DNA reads TGTGCCAGCAGTTTCCCCTTGACAGGTCTTAATAGTTTGGCCGCTGAAGCTTTCTTT.

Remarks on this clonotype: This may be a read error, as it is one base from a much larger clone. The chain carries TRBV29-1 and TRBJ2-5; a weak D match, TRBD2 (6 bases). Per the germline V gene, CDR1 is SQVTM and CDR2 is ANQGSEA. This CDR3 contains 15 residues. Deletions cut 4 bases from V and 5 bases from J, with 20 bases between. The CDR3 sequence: CSVAGTGGLSETQYF. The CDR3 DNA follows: TGCAGCGTTGCCGGGACTGGCGGCCTAAGTGAGACCCAGTACTTC.

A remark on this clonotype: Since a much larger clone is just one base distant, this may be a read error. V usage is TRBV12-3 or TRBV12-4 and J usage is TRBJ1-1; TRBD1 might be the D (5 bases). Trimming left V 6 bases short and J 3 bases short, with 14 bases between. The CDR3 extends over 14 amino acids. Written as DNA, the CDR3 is TGTGCCAGCAGCCCCCGGGACGGATACACTGAAGCTTTCTTT. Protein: CASSPRDGYTEAFF.

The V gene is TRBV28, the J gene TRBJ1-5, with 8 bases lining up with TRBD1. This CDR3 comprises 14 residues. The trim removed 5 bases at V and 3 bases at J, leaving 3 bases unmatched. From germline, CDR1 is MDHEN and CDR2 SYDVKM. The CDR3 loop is CASSPRGHNQPQHF. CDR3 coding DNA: TGTGCCAGCAGTCCCAGGGGGCACAATCAGCCCCAGCATTTT.

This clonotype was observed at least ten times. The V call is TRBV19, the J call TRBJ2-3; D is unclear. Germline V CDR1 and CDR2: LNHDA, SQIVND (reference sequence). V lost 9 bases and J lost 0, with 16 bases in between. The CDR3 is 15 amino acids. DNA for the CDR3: TGTGCCAGCAGTCCAGGCGTTCGGAGCACAGATACGCAGTATTTT. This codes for CASSPGVRSTDTQYF.

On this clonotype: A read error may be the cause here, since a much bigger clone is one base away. CDR3 protein: CVSSQIGQSEATNEKLFF. Written as DNA, the CDR3 is TGCGTCAGCAGTCAAATAGGACAATCGGAAGCAACTAATGAAAAACTGTTTTTT. The V gene is TRBV23-1, the J gene TRBJ1-4; D might be TRBD1 (5 bases). TRBV23-1 has ORF status, its function being uncertain. This CDR3 has 18 residues.

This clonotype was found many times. The CDR3 bases are TGCGCCAGCAGCCAAGGGGACTCCACAGATACGCAGTATTTT. As protein: CASSQGDSTDTQYF. The chain has TRBV4-1 and TRBJ2-3; a possible D gene is TRBD2 (6 bases). Germline-derived CDR1 and CDR2 are MGHRA and YSYEKL. The CDR3 spans 14 residues. Deletions cut 1 base from V and 2 bases from J, with 7 bases between.

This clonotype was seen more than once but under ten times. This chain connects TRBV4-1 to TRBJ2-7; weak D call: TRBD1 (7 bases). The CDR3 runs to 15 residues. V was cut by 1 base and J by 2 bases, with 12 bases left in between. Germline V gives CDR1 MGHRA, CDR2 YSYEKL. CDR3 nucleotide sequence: TGCGCCAGCAGCCAAGGCGGGACAGTAGCCTACGAGCAGTACTTC. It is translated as CASSQGGTVAYEQYF.

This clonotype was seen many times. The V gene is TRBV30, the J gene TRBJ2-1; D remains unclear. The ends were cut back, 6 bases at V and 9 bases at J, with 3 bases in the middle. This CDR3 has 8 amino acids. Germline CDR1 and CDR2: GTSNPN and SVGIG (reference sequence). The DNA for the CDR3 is TGTGCCTGCTGTGAGCAGTTCTTC. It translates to CACCEQFF.

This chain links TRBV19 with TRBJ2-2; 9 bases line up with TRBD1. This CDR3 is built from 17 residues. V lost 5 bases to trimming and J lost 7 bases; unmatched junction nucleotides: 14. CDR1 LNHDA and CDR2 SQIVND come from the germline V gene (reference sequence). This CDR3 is CASSSKPGQGTNGELFF. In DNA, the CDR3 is TGTGCCAGTAGTTCCAAACCGGGACAGGGAACGAACGGGGAGCTGTTTTTT.

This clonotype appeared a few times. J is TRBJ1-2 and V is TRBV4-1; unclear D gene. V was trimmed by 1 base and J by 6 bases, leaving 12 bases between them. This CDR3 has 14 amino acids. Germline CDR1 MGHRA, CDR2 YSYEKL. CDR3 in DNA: TGCGCCAGCAGCCAAGTAGCTGGGTCCGATGGCTACACCTTC. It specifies CASSQVAGSDGYTF.

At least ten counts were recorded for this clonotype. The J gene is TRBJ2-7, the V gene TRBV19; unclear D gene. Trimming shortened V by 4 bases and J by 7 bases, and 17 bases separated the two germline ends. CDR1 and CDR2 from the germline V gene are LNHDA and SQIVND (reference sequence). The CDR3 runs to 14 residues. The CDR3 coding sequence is TGTGCCAGTAGTACCAGGACGGATCTTTGGGAGCAGTACTTC. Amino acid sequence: CASSTRTDLWEQYF.

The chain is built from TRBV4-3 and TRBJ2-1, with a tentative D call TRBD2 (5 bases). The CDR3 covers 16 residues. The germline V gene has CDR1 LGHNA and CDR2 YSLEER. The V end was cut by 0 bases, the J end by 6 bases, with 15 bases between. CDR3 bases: TGCGCCAGCAGCCAAGACCTAGCCATTCCCATCAATGAGCAGTTCTTC. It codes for CASSQDLAIPINEQFF.

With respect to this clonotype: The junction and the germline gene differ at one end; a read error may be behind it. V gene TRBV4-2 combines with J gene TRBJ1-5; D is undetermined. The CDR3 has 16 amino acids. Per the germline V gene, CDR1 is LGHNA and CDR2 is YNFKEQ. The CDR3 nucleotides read TGTGCCGGCAGCCCGGATGTGGGTTACAGCAATCAGCCCCAGCATTTT. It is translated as CAGSPDVGYSNQPQHF.

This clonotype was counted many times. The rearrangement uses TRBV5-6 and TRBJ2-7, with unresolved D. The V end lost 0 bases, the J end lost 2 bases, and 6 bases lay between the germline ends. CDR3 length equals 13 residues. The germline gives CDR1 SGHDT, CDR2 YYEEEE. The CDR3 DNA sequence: TGTGCCAGCAGCTTGGCCTGGGCCTACGAGCAGTACTTC. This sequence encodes CASSLAWAYEQYF.

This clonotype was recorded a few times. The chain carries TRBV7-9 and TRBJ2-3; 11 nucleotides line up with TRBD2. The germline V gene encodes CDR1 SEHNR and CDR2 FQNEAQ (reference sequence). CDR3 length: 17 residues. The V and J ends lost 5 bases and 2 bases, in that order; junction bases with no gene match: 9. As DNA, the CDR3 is TGTGCCAGCAGCCCTCCGACTAGCGGGGTAGTCACAGATACGCAGTATTTT. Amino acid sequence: CASSPPTSGVVTDTQYF. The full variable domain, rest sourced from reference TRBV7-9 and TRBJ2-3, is DTGVSQNPRHKITKRGQNVTFRCDPISEHNRLYWYRQTLGQGPEFLTYFQNEAQLEKSRLLSDRFSAERPKGSFSTLEIQRTEQGDSAMYLCASSPPTSGVVTDTQYFGPGTRLTVL.

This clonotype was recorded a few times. CDR3 amino acids: CASSRSMGYEQYF. DNA of the CDR3: TGCGCCAGCAGCCGAAGTATGGGCTACGAGCAGTACTTC. The J gene is TRBJ2-7, the V gene TRBV4-1; D unresolved. The germline V and J ends were trimmed by 4 bases and 3 bases, with 10 bases remaining between them. This CDR3 has 13 amino acids. CDR1 MGHRA and CDR2 YSYEKL come from the germline V gene.

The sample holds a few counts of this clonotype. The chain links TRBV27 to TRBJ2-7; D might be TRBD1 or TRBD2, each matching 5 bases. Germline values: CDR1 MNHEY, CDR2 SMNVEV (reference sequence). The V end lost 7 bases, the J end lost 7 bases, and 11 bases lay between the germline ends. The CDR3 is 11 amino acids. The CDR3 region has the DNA TGTGCCAGCAAGAACTGGGGGGAGCAGTACTTC. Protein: CASKNWGEQYF.

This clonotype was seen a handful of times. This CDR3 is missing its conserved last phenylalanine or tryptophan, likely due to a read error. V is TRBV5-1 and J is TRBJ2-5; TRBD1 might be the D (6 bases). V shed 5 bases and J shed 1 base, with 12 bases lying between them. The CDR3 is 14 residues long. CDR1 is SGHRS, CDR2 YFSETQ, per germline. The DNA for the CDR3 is TGCGCCAGCAGGCCAAGAGGGGGCCAAGAGACCCAGTACCTC. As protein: CASRPRGGQETQYL.

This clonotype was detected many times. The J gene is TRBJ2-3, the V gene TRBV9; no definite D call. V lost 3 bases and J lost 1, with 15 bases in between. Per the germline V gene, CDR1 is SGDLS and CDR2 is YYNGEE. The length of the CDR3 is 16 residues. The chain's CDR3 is CASSAQVDPRTDTQYF. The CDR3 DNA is TGTGCCAGCAGCGCCCAAGTTGACCCTCGCACAGATACGCAGTATTTT.

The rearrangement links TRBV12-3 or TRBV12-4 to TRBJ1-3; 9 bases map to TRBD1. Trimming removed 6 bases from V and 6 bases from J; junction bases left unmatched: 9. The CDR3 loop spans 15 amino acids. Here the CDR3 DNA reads TGTGCCAGCAGAAATCGGGGGGACAGGGCAAACACCATATATTTT. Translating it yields CASRNRGDRANTIYF.